This entry concerns a single T cell receptor (beta chain). MiXCR, run by TCRdb on the 5' RACE reads, gives a single entry per CDR3 protein. The data hold 150,000 to 200,000 distinct CDR3 sequences, with about an eighth observed a single time. The entry originates in a study of CD8 T cells in ankylosing spondylitis. The CDR3 contains 15 residues. V was cut by 7 bases and J by 1 base, with 19 bases left in between. Germline CDR1 is SQVTM and CDR2 is ANQGSEA. Sequencing was performed on blood, either unsorted or a sorted T cell fraction (not recorded which). The chain carries TRBV29-1 and TRBJ1-1; weak D call: TRBD1 (5 bases). The clonotype was recovered from a female donor with ankylosing spondylitis or in good health (not recorded which). The CDR3 nucleotides read TGCAGCGGACAGAGCCTTGAAAGTGGGAACACTGAAGCTTTCTTT. It is translated as CSGQSLESGNTEAFF.